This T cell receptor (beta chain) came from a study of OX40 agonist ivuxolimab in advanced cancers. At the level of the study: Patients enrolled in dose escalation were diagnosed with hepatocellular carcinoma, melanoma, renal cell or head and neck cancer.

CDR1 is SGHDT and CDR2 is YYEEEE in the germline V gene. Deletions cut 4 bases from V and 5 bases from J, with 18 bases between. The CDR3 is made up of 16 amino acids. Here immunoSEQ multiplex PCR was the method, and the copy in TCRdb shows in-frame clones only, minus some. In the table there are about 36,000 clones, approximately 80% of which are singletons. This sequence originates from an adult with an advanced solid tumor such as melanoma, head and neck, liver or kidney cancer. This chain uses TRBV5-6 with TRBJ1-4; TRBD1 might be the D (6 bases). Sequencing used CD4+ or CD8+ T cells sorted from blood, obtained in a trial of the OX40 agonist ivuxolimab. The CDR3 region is CASSLQGQLKNEKLFF. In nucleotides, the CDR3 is TGTGCCAGCAGCCTGCAGGGACAACTTAAAAATGAAAAACTGTTTTTT. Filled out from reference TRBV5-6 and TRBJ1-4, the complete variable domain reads DAGVTQSPTHLIKTRGQQVTLRCSPKSGHDTVSWYQQALGQGPQFIFQYYEEEERQRGNFPDRFSGHQFPNYSSELNVNALLLGDSALYLCASSLQGQLKNEKLFFGSGTQLSVL.